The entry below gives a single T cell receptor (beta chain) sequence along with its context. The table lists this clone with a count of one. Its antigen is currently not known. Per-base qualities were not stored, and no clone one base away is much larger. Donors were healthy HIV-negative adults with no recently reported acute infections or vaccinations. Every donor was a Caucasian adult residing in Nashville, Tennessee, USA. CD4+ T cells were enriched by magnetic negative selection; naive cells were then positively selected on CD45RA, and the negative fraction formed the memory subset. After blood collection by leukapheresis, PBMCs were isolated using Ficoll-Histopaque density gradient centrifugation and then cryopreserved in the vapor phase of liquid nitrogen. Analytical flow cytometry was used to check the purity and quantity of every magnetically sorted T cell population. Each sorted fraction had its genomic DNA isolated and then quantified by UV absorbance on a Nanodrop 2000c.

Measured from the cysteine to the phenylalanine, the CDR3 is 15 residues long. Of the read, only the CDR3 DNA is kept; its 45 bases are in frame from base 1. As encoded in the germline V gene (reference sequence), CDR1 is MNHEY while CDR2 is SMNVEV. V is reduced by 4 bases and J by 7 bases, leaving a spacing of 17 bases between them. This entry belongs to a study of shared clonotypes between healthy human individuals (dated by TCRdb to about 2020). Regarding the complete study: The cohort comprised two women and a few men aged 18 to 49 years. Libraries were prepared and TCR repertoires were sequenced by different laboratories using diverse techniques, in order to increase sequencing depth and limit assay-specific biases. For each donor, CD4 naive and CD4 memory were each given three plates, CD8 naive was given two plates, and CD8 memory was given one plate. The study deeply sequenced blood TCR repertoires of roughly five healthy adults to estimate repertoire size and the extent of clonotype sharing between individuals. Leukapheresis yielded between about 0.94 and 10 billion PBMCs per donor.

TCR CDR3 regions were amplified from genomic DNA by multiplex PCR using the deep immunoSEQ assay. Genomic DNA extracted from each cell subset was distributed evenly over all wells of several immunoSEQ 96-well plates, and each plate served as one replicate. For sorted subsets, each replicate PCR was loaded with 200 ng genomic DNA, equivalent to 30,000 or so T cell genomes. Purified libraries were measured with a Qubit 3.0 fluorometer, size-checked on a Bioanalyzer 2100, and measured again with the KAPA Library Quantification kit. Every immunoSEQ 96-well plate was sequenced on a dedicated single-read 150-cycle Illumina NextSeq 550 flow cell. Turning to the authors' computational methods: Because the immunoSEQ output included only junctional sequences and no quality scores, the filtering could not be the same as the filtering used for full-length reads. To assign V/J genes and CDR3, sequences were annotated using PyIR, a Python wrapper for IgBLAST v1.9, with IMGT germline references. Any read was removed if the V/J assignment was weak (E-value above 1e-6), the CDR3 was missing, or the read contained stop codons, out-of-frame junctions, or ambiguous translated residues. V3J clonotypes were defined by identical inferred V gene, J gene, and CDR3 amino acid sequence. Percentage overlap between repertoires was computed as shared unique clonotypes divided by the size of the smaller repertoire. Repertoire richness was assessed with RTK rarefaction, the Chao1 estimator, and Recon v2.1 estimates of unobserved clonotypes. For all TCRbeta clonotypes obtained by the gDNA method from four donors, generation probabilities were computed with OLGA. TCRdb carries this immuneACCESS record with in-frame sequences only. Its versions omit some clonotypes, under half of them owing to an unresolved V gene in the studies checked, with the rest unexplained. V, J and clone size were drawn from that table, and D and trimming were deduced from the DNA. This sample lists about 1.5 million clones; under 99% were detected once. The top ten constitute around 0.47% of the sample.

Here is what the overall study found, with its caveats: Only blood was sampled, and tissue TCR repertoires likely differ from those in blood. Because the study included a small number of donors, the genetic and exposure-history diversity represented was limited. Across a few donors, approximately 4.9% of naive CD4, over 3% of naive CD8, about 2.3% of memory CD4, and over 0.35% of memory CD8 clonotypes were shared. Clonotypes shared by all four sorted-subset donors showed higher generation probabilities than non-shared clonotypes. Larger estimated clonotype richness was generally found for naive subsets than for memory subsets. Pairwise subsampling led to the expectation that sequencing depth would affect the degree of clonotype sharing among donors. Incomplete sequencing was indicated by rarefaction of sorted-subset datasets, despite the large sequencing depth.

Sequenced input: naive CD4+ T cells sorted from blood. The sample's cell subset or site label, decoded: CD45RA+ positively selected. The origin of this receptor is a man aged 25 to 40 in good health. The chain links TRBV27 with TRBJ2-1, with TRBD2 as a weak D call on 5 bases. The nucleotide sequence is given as TGTGCCAGCAGTTCCCCTAGCCTAAAGGTGAATGAGCAGTTCTTC. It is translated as CASSSPSLKVNEQFF.